This T cell receptor (beta chain) is drawn from a study of siplizumab effects on memory and regulatory T cells. Sequencing was performed with immunoSEQ multiplex PCR; in TCRdb, only in-frame clones are kept and a portion is missing. The table lists about 100,000 clones, around 94% of them singletons. The sequence derives from a human donor in good health. Material: non-Treg CD4+ T cells sorted from blood.

The CDR3 loop reads CAWSQTSGRPNEQFF. In nucleotides, the CDR3 is TGTGCCTGGAGTCAGACTAGCGGGAGGCCCAATGAGCAGTTCTTC. This chain joins TRBV30 and TRBJ2-1; 13 nucleotides align to TRBD2. Trimming at V came to 2 bases and at J to 6 bases, leaving 4 bases not matched to a gene. The germline V gene has CDR1 GTSNPN and CDR2 SVGIG (reference sequence). The CDR3 extends over 15 amino acids.